Below, 8 T cell receptor beta chains from the same sample are listed, as sequenced in a study of T cell repertoires in cytomegalovirus infection. TCRdb reanalysed the reads using MiXCR and keeps one entry per CDR3 protein. The table includes roughly 640,000 distinct CDR3 sequences, roughly 26% detected once. Sequenced sample: CD8+ T cells from PBMCs. The receptors stem from a human donor in good health (CMV status not recorded). Some clones in this sample may be carry-over from other donors' samples.

This clonotype turned up a few times. The genes are TRBV7-2 and TRBJ2-7; 9 bases are shared with TRBD1. The CDR3 consists of 15 residues. Trimming took 2 bases from V and 5 from J; bases not matched to a gene: 7. Germline-derived CDR1 and CDR2 are SGHTA and FQGNSA. CDR3 nucleotides: TGTGCCAGCAGCTTAACAGGGGGCGTATCGGACGAGCAGTACGTC. It is translated as CASSLTGGVSDEQYV.

The sample holds many counts of this clonotype. The chain has TRBV15 and TRBJ2-1, with TRBD1 matching 7 bases. The length of the CDR3 is 15 residues. Looked up from germline, CDR1 is LNHNV and CDR2 is YYDKDF (reference sequence). V shed 1 base and J 7 bases; nucleotides not matched to a gene: 7. Written as DNA, the CDR3 is TGTGCCACCAGCAGAGTTACAGGGGAGTGGAATGAGCAGTTCTTC. It translates to CATSRVTGEWNEQFF.

For this clonotype: Just one base apart from a much larger clone, this may be a read error. This rearrangement joins TRBV27 to TRBJ2-2; maybe TRBD1 (6 bases). There are 17 residues in the CDR3. Germline lookup yields CDR1 MNHEY and CDR2 SMNVEV (reference sequence). The CDR3 sequence: CANSLLRDITNTGELFF. The CDR3 DNA is TGTGCCAACAGTCTACTCCGGGACATCACGAACACCGGGGAGCTGTTTTTT.

The rearrangement joins TRBV14 to TRBJ2-1; the D gene is possibly TRBD1 (5 bases). Germline assignment: CDR1 SGHDN and CDR2 FVKESK. There are 16 residues in the CDR3. Trimming left V 0 bases short and J 7 bases short, with 16 bases between. The CDR3 spells CASSQDPGLSRNEQFF. DNA for the CDR3: TGTGCCAGCAGCCAAGATCCAGGGTTGAGTAGAAATGAGCAGTTCTTC.

The chain carries TRBV20-1 and TRBJ1-6; 8 bases match TRBD1. The germline CDR1 and CDR2 sequences are DFQATT and SNEGSKA (reference sequence). Trimming removed 5 bases from V and 4 bases from J; junction bases left unmatched: 4. CDR3 size: 14 residues. CDR3 nucleotides: TGCAGTGCTTCGGGACAGGCGTATAATTCACCCCTCCACTTT. This sequence encodes CSASGQAYNSPLHF.

V usage is TRBV20-1 and J usage is TRBJ2-5; the D gene could be TRBD1 or TRBD2 (6 bases each). The V end lost 0 bases, the J end lost 4 bases, and 12 bases lay between the germline ends. Germline V gene data show CDR1 as DFQATT and CDR2 as SNEGSKA (reference sequence). The CDR3 spans 14 residues. CDR3 nucleotides: TGCAGTGCTAGAGAGTTTGGGGGGCGAGAGACCCAGTACTTC. This sequence encodes CSAREFGGRETQYF.

This clonotype has just a few counts. The chain recombines TRBV6-2 or TRBV6-3 with TRBJ2-2, with unresolved D. The CDR3 runs 19 residues. V was trimmed by 2 bases and J by 0 bases, leaving 19 bases between them. Germline V gives CDR1 MNHEY, CDR2 SVGEGT. Written as DNA, the CDR3 is TGTGCCAGCAGTTACCGGCTCGGAACGAGCCTCGCGAACACCGGGGAGCTGTTTTTT. It encodes CASSYRLGTSLANTGELFF.

As regards this clonotype: A much larger clone differs by one base, so this may be a read error. This chain connects TRBV28 to TRBJ2-1; D is perhaps TRBD1 (6 bases). Per the germline V gene, CDR1 is MDHEN and CDR2 is SYDVKM. V was pared by 8 bases and J by 12 bases, with 23 bases between. The CDR3 sequence is 14 residues long. The CDR3 loop reads CASGAGQTLGGQFF. CDR3 in DNA: TGTGCCAGCGGGGCCGGACAGACCCTTGGGGGGCAGTTCTTC.